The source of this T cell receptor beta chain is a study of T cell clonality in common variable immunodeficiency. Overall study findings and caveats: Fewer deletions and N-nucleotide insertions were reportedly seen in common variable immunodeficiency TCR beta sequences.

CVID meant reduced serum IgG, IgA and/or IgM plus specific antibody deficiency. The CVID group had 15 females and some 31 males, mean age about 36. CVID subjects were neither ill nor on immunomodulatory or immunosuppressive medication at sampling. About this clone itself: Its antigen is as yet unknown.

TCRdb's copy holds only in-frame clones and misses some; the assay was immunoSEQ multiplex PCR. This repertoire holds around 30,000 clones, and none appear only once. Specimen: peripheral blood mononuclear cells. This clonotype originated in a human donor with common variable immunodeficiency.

CDR3 sequence: CASSLSENEQFF. The CDR3 bases that were read are TGCGCCAGCAGCCTTAGTGAGAATGAG. This chain uses TRBV5-1 with TRBJ2-1; D call uncertain. The read terminates 3 residues before the CDR3 end, so the remaining end is supplied by the germline J gene. The CDR3 is 12 residues long. Trimming left V 4 bases short and J 7 bases short, with 9 bases between. CDR1 and CDR2 from the germline V gene are SGHRS and YFSETQ.